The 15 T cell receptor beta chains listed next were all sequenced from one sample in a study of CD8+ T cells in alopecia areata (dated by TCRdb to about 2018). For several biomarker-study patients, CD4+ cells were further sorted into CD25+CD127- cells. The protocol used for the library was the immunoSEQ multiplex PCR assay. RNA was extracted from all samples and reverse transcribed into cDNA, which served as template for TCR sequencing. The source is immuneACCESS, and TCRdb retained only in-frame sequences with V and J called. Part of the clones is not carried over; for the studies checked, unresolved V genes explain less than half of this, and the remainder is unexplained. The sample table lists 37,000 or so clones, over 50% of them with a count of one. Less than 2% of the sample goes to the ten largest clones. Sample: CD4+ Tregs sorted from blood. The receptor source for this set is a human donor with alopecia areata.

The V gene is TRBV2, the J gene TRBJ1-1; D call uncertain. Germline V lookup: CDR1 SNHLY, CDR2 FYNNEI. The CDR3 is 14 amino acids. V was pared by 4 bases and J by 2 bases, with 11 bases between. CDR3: CASSALGVNTEAFF. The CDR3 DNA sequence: TGTGCCAGCAGTGCACTCGGGGTTAACACTGAAGCTTTCTTT.

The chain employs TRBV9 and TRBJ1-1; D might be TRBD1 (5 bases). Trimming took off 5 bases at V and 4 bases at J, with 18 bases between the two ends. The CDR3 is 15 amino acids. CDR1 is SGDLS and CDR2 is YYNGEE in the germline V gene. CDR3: CASSDDLGQGTEAFF. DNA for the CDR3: TGTGCCAGCAGTGACGACCTTGGGCAGGGCACTGAAGCTTTCTTT.

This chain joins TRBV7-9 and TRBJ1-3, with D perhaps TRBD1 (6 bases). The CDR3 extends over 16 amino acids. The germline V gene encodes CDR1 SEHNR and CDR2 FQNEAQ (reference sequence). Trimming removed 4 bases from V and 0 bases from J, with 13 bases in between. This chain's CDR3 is CASSSRQALSGNTIYF. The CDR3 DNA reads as TGTGCCAGCAGCTCCCGACAGGCCCTCTCTGGAAACACCATATATTTT. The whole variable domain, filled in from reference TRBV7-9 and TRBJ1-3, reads DTGVSQNPRHKITKRGQNVTFRCDPISEHNRLYWYRQTLGQGPEFLTYFQNEAQLEKSRLLSDRFSAERPKGSFSTLEIQRTEQGDSAMYLCASSSRQALSGNTIYFGEGSWLTVV.

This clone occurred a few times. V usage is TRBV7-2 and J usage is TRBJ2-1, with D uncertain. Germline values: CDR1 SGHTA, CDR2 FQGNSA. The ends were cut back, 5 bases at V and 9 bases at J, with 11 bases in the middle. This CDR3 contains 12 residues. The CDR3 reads CASSATLTEQFF. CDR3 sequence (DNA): TGTGCCAGCAGCGCGACATTAACTGAGCAGTTCTTC.

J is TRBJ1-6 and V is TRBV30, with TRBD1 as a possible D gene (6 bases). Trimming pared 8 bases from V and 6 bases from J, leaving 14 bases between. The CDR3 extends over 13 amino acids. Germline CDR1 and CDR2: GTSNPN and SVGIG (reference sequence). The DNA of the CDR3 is TGTGCCAGAAGGGGGGCGCGTAATTCACCCCTCCACTTT. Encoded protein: CARRGARNSPLHF.

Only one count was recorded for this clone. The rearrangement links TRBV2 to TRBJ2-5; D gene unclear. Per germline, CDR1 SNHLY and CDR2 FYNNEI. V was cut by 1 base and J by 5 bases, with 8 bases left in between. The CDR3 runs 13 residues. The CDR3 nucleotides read TGTGCCAGCAGTGAAGTATTGCGGGAGACCCAGTACTTC. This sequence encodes CASSEVLRETQYF.

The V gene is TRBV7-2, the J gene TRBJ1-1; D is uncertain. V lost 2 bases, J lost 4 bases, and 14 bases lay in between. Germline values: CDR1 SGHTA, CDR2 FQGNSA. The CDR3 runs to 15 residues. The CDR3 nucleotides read TGTGCCAGCAGCTTAATGGCCCCACCGGGCACTGAAGCTTTCTTT. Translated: CASSLMAPPGTEAFF.

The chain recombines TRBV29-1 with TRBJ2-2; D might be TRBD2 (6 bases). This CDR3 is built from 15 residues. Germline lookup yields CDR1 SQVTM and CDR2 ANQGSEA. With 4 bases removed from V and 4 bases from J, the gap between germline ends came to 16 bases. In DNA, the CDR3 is TGCAGCGTTGCGGTAGCAGGGAGGATCACCGGGGAGCTGTTTTTT. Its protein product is CSVAVAGRITGELFF.

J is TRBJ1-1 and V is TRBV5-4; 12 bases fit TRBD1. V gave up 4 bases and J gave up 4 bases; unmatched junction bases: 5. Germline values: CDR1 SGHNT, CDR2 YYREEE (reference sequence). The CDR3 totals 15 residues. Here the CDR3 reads CASSRGQGAVTEAFF. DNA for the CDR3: TGTGCCAGCAGCCGGGGACAGGGGGCGGTCACTGAAGCTTTCTTT.

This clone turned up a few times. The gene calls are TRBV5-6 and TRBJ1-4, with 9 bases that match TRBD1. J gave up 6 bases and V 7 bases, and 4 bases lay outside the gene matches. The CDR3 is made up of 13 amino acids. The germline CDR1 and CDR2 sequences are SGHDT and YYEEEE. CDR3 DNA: TGTGCCAGCGAGGGACAGGGAGATGAAAAACTGTTTTTT. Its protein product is CASEGQGDEKLFF.

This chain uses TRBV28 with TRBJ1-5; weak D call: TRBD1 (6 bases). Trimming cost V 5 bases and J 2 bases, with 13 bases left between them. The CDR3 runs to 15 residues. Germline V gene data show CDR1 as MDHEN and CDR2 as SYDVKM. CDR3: CASSTLQGRNQPQHF. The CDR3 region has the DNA TGTGCCAGCAGTACCCTACAGGGTCGCAATCAGCCCCAGCATTTT.

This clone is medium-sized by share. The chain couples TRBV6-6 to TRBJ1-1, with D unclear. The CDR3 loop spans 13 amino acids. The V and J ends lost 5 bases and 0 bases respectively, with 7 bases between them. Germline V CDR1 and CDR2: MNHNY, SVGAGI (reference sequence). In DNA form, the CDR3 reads TGTGCCAGCAGTACCATAATGAACACTGAAGCTTTCTTT. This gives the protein CASSTIMNTEAFF.

The CDR3 DNA is TGTGCCATCAGTGCTGACAGGGGAATGGGCCACGAGCAGTACTTC. The encoded protein is CAISADRGMGHEQYF. The chain has TRBV10-3 and TRBJ2-7; 8 nucleotides line up with TRBD1. Trimming removed 4 bases from V and 5 bases from J; junction bases left unmatched: 10. The CDR3 sequence is 15 residues long. CDR1 is ENHRY, CDR2 SYGVKD, per germline.

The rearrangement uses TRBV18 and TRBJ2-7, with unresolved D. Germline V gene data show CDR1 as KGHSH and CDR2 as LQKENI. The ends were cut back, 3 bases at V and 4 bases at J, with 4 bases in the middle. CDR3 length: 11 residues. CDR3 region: CASSPRYEQYF. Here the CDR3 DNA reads TGTGCCAGCTCACCGCGTTACGAGCAGTACTTC.

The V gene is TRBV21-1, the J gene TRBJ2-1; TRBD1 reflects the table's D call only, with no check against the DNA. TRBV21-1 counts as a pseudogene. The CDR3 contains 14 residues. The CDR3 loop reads CASSLPGQGNEQFF. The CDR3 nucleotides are TGTGCCAGCAGCTTACCGGGACAGGGCAATGAGCAGTTCTTC.